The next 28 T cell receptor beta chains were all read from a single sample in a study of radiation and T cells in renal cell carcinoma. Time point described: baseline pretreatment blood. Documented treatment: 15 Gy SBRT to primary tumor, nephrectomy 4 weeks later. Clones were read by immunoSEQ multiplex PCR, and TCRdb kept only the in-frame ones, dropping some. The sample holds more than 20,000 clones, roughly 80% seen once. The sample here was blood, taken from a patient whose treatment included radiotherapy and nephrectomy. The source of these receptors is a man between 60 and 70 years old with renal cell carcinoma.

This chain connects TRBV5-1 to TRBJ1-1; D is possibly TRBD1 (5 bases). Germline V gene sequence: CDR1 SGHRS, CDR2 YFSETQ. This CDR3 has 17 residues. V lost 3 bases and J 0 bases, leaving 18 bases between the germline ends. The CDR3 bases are TGCGCCAGCAGCTGGGAGGGGTGGGGACCCATGAACACTGAAGCTTTCTTT. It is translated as CASSWEGWGPMNTEAFF.

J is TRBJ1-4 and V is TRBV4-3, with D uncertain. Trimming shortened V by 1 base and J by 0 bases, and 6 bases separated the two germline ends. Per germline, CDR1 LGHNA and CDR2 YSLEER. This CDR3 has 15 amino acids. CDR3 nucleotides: TGCGCCAGCAGCCAAGCGGTTGCAACTAATGAAAAACTGTTTTTT. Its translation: CASSQAVATNEKLFF.

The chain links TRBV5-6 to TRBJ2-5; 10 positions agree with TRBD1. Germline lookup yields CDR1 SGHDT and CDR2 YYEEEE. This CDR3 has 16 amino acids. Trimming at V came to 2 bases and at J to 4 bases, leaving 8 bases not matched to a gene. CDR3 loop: CASSLRPGQGTETQYF. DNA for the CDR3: TGTGCCAGCAGCTTACGCCCGGGACAGGGGACAGAGACCCAGTACTTC.

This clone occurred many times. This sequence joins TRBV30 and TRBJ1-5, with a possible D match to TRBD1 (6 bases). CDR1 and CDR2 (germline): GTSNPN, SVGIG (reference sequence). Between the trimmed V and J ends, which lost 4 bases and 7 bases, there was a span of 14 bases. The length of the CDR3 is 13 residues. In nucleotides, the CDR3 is TGTGCCTGGAATGGGGGGCGGTTCCAGCCCCAGCATTTT. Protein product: CAWNGGRFQPQHF.

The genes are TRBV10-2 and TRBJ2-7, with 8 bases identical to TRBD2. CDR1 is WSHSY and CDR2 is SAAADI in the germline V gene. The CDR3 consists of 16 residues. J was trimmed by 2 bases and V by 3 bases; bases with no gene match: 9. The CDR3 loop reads CASSDPIAGITYEQYF. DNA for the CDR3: TGCGCCAGCAGTGATCCTATAGCGGGAATAACCTACGAGCAGTACTTC.

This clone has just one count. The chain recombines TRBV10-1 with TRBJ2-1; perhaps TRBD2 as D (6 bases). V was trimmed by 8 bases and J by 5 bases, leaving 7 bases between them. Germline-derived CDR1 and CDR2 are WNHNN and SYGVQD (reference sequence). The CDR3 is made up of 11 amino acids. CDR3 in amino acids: CASGGDNEQFF. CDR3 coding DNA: TGCGCCAGCGGAGGGGACAATGAGCAGTTCTTC.

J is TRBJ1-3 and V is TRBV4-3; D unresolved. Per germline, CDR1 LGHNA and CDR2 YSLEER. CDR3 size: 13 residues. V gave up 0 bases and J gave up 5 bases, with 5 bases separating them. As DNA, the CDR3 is TGCGCCAGCAGCCAAGACGGGCGAAACACCATATATTTT. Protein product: CASSQDGRNTIYF.

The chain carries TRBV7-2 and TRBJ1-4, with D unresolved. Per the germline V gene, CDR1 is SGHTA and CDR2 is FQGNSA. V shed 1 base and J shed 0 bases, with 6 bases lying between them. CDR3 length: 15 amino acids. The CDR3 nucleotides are TGTGCCAGCAGCTTAGATGCCGCAACTAATGAAAAACTGTTTTTT. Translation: CASSLDAATNEKLFF.

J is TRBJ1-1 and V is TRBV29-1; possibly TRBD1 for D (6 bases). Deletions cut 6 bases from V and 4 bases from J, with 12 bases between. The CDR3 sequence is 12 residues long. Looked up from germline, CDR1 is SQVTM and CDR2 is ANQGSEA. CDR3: CSVRTGFTEAFF. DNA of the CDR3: TGCAGCGTGCGAACAGGGTTCACTGAAGCTTTCTTT.

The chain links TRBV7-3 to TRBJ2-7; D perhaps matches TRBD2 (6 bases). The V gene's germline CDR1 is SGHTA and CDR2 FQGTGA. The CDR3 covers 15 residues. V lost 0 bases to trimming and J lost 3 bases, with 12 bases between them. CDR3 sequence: CASSLTGGNNYEQYF. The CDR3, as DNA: TGTGCCAGCAGCTTAACGGGGGGTAACAACTACGAGCAGTACTTC.

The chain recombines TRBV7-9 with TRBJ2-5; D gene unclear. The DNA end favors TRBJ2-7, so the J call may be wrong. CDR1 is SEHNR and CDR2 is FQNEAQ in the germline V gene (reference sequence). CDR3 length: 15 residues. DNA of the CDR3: TGTGCCAGCAGCTTAGGAGGTGGGAAGGGCTACGAGCAGTACTTC. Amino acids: CASSLGGGKGYEQYF.

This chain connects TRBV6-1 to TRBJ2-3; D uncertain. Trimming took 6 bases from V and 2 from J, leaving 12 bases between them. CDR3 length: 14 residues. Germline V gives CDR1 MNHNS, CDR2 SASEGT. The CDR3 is CASSLQKSTDTQYF. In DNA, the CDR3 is TGTGCCAGCAGCCTTCAGAAGTCCACAGATACGCAGTATTTT.

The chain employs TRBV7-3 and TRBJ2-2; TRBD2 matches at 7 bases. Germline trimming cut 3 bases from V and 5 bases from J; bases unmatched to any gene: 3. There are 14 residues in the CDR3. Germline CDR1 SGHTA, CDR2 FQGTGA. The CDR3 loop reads CASSFSGRTGELFF. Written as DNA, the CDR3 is TGTGCCAGCAGCTTCTCCGGGAGGACCGGGGAGCTGTTTTTT.

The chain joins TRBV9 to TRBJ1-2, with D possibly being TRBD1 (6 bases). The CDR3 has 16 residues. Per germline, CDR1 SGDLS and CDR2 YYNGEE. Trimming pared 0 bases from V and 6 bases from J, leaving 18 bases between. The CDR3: CASSVGWGLSTDGYTF. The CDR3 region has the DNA TGTGCCAGCAGCGTAGGGTGGGGGCTAAGTACGGATGGCTACACCTTC.

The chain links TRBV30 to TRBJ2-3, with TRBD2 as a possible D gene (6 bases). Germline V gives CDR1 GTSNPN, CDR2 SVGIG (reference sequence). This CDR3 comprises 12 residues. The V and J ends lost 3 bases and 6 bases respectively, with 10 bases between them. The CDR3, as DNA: TGTGCCTGGAGCGGAGCGGGCGATACGCAGTATTTT. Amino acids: CAWSGAGDTQYF.

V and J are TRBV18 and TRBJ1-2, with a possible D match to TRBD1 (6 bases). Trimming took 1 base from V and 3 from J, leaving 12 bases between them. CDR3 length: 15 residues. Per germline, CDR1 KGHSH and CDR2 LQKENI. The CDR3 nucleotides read TGTGCCAGCTCACCACGTCAGGGGAGGGACTATGGCTACACCTTC. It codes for CASSPRQGRDYGYTF. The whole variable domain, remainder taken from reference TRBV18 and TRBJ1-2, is NAGVMQNPRHLVRRRGQEARLRCSPMKGHSHVYWYRQLPEEGLKFMVYLQKENIIDESGMPKERFSAEFPKEGPSILRIQQVVRGDSAAYFCASSPRQGRDYGYTFGSGTRLTVV.

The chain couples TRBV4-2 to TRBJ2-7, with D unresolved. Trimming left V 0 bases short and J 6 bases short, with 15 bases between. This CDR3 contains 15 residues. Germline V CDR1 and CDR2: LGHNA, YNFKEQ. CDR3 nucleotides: TGTGCCAGCAGCCAAGATATGGCCAGTTATGGCGAGCAGTACTTC. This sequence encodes CASSQDMASYGEQYF.

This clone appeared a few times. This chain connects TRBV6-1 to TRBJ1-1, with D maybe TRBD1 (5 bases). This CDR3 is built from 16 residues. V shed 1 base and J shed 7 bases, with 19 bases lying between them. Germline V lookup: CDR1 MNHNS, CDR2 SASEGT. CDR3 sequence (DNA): TGTGCCAGCAGTGAAGTATTTATGGGAGGGGTCTTTGAAGCTTTCTTT. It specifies CASSEVFMGGVFEAFF.

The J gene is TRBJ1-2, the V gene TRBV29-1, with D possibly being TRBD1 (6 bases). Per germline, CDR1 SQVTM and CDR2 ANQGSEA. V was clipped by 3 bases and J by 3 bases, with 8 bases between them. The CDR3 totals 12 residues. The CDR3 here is CSVDQGYYGYTF. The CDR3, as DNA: TGCAGCGTTGATCAGGGGTACTATGGCTACACCTTC.

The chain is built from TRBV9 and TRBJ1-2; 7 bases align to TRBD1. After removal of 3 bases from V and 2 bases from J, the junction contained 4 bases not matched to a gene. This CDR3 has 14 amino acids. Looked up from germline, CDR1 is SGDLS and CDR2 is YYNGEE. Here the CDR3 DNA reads TGTGCCAGCAGCGCGAGGGACAGAAACTATGGCTACACCTTC. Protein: CASSARDRNYGYTF.

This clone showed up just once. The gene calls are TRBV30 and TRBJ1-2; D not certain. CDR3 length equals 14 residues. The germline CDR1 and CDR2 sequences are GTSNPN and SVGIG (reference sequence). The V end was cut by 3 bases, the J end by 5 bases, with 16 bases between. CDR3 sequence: CAWRAVGKRYGYTF. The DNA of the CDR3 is TGTGCCTGGAGGGCAGTGGGAAAGCGATATGGCTACACCTTC.

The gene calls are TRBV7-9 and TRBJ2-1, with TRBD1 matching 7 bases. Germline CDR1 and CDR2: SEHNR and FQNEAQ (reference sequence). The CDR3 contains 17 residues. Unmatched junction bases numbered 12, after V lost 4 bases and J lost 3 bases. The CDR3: CASSSNSGTALYNEQFF. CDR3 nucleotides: TGTGCCAGCAGCTCTAATTCCGGGACAGCCCTCTACAATGAGCAGTTCTTC.

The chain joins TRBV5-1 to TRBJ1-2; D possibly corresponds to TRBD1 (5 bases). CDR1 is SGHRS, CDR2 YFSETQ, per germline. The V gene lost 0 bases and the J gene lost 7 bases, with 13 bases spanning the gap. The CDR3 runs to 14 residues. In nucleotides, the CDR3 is TGCGCCAGCAGCTTGGGGGGGTCAAACGGTGGCTACACCTTC. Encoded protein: CASSLGGSNGGYTF.

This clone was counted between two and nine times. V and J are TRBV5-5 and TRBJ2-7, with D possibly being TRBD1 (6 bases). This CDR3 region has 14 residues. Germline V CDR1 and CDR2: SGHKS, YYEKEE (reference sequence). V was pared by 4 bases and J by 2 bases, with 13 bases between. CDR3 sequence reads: CASSLQGPPYEQYF. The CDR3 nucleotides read TGTGCCAGCAGCCTCCAGGGGCCCCCCTACGAGCAGTACTTC.

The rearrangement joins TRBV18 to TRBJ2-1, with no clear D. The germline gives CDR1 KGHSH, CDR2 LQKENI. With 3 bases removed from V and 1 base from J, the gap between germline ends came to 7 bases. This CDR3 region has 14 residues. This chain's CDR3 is CASSPTTSYNEQFF. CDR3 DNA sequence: TGTGCCAGCTCACCCACCACGTCCTACAATGAGCAGTTCTTC.

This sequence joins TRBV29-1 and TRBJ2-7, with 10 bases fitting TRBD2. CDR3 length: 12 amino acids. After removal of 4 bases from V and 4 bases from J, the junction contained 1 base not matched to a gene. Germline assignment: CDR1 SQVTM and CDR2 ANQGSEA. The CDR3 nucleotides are TGCAGCGTTGGGACTAGCGGATACGAGCAGTACTTC. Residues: CSVGTSGYEQYF.

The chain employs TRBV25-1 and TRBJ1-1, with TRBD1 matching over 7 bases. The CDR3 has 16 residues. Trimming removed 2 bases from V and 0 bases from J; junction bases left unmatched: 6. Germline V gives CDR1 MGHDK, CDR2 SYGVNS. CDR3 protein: CASSERGGRVNTEAFF. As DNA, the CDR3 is TGTGCCAGCAGTGAACGAGGGGGCAGAGTGAACACTGAAGCTTTCTTT.

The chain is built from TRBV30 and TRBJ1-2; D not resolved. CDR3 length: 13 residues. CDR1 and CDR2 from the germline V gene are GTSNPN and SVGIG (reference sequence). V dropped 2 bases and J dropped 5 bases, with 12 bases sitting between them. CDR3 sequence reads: CAWSTGSRYGYTF. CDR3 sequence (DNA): TGTGCCTGGAGTACGGGTAGTAGATATGGCTACACCTTC.